This entry features one T cell receptor (beta chain) sequence. The antigen it binds to is not known. No base quality information exists; no much larger clone differs at one position. RNA was extracted using the RNeasy kit, and about 0.45 to 1 ug of the RNA was reverse transcribed with random hexamers. The immunoSEQ multiplex PCR assay, covering 54 Vbeta and 13 Jbeta segments, was used to amplify TCR beta CDR3 regions. PCR amplification bias was corrected using a synthetic template baseline for primer optimization and computational correction. The paper's processing steps were these. Reads were assigned to V, D and J genes according to IMGT and analyzed in immunoSEQ Analyzer, with only productive sequences retained. Clonality was computed as one minus Shannon entropy normalized by log2 of the number of productive unique sequences. For each patient and control, public and private clones were evaluated within the 100 most prevalent clones. Clones were defined as Susac-specific if absent from the healthy and MS cohorts, from around 1,000 published viral clones and from other ImmuneACCESS disease sequences. The public reads were run again by TCRdb, first through fastp at Q25 and then through MiXCR, and only productive beta chains were kept. A single entry per CDR3 protein holds the most common genes and DNA from its merged rows. The V and J calls were not made by the authors but by TCRdb's processing. This sample holds about 190,000 distinct CDR3 sequences; around 95% were observed only once. Around 0.16% of the sample rests with the top ten.

This entry belongs to a study of CD8 T cells in Susac syndrome (dated by TCRdb to between 2018 and 2021). Background for the entire study: Of the Susac syndrome patients who were sequenced, roughly eight were in clinical remission while more than five had clinically active disease. At blood withdrawal, Susac syndrome patients were either therapy-naive, taking corticosteroids (in some cases with IVIg as well), or taking IVIg alone. Whether CD8+ T cell activation and differentiation in Susac syndrome was antigen driven was tested using repertoire sequencing. The clonality of the CD8+ T cell repertoire was compared across approximately 11 healthy donors, around 14 Susac syndrome patients and under 18 multiple sclerosis patients. Broader findings and caveats from the paper: The number of individuals in the TCR sequencing and HLA analysis was acknowledged as relatively small. CD8+ repertoires in Susac syndrome showed clonal expansion, which was highest in CD8+ TEMRA cells and was greater in clinically active patients than in remitting patients. Under 20 and five Susac-specific public clones were found in the total CD8+ and CD8+ TEMRA repertoires, respectively.

Trimming costs V 0 bases and J 3 bases, and their ends lie 6 bases apart. Measured from the cysteine to the phenylalanine, the CDR3 is 14 residues long. Only CDR3 DNA is held: 42 bases, read in frame from base 1. The germline V gene supplies CDR1 SGHTA and CDR2 FQGTGA. Peripheral blood CD8+ and CD4+ T cells from healthy donors, Susac syndrome patients and multiple sclerosis patients were profiled using high-throughput TCR beta sequencing. Recently defined diagnostic criteria for definite or probable disease were met by the Susac syndrome patients. CD8+ TEMRA cells were enriched by FACS, while bulk CD8+ and CD4+ T cells were purified by magnetic negative isolation. Blood was collected in EDTA tubes and processed within 24 hours, with PBMCs isolated through density gradient centrifugation. PBMCs intended for TCR sequencing were cryopreserved in liquid nitrogen and were subsequently thawed in a 37 degrees C water bath. A purity of at least 90% was achieved for sorted or isolated CD4+, CD8+ and CD8+ TEMRA cells.

The sequence joins TRBV7-3 to TRBJ2-1; the D gene lacks a confident call. The TCR was taken from a human donor with Susac syndrome. The material sequenced was CD8+ T cells from PBMCs. The nucleotides are TGTGCCAGCAGCTTAACGAGCAGCTACAATGAGCAGTTCTTC. It codes for CASSLTSSYNEQFF.